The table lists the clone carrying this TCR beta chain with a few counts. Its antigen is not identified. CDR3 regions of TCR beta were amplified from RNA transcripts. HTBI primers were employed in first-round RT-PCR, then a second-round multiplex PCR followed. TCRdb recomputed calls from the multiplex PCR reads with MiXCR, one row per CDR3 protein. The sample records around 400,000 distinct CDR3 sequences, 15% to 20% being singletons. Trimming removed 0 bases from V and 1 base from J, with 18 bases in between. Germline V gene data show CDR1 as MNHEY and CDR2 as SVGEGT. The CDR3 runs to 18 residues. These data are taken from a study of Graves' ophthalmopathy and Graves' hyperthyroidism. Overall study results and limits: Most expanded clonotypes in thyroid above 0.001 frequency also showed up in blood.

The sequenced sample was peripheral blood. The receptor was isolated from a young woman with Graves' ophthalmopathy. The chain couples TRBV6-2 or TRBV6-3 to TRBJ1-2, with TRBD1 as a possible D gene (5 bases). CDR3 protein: CASSYSSGSWGINYGYTF. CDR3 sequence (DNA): TGTGCCAGCAGTTACTCGTCTGGTTCGTGGGGGATTAACTATGGCTACACCTTC.